The clone carrying this TCR beta chain was detected many times. Its antigen is not known. It was RNA transcripts that yielded the amplified TCR beta CDR3 regions. The HTBI primer set served for first-round RT-PCR of the TCR CDR3. TCRdb redid the calling of the multiplex PCR reads with MiXCR, one entry per CDR3 protein. The sample carries about 400,000 distinct CDR3 sequences, about 15% recorded once. V was clipped by 4 bases and J by 0 bases, with 17 bases between them. The CDR3 spans 17 residues. Germline lookup yields CDR1 LGHDT and CDR2 YNNKEL (reference sequence). Clinical symptoms, serum thyroxine and TRAb, thyroid ultrasound and orbital computed tomography together formed the diagnostic basis. A roughly 9.7 ml volume of fresh peripheral blood provided the PBMCs. These data are taken from a study of T cells in Graves' hyperthyroidism and ophthalmopathy. Broader study findings: The model made its ophthalmopathy prediction, and onset followed a median around 6.9 months later. Most thyroid clonotypes expanded above 0.001 appeared in blood too.

Sequenced: blood. This sequence was found in a woman aged 25-40 years with Graves' hyperthyroidism. The chain joins TRBV3-1 to TRBJ2-3; TRBD2 might be the D (5 bases). The CDR3 DNA is TGTGCCAGCAGCCGGACCGGTGAAGCGGCGAGCACAGATACGCAGTATTTT. Its translation: CASSRTGEAASTDTQYF.